This T cell receptor beta chain was obtained from a study of blood T cell repertoires in COVID-19. The CDR3 runs 11 residues. V lost 4 bases and J lost 5, with 5 bases in between. Germline V gene lookup returns CDR1 SGHAT and CDR2 FQNNGV. Some clones are missing from TCRdb's copy, which holds only in-frame ones; the method was immunoSEQ multiplex PCR. This repertoire shows 50,000 to 60,000 clones, approximately 82% found once; its top ten account for about 6.2%. Specimen: peripheral blood. The chain joins TRBV11-2 to TRBJ2-5; D gene unclear. The TCR comes from a human donor in a cohort sampled during active or convalescent COVID-19. CDR3 in amino acids: CASSSSETQYF. CDR3 bases: TGTGCCAGCAGCTCCTCGGAGACCCAGTACTTC.